A single sample is the source of the 22 T cell receptor beta chains below, sequenced in a study of blood T cells in healthy people across ages. PCR was performed a second time for roughly 7 to 11 cycles using a sample-barcoded 5' primer and a J-beta primer mix. Using its own MiXCR run on the 5' RACE reads, TCRdb lists one record per CDR3 protein. The data hold 1.5 million or so distinct CDR3 sequences, with about 45% observed a single time. Specimen: blood. The receptors derive from a woman aged 18-29 years in good health.

The chain joins TRBV20-1 to TRBJ1-5, with no clear D. The V gene's germline CDR1 is DFQATT and CDR2 SNEGSKA (reference sequence). Trimming left V 1 base short and J 6 bases short, with 10 bases between. The CDR3 is 13 residues long. The CDR3 DNA follows: TGCAGTGCTAGAGCCCCCTATGGTCAGCCCCAGCATTTT. The encoded protein is CSARAPYGQPQHF.

This clonotype was observed many times. The V call is TRBV29-1, the J call TRBJ2-1; D perhaps matches TRBD2 (6 bases). CDR1 and CDR2 (germline): SQVTM, ANQGSEA. The V end was cut by 3 bases, the J end by 3 bases, with 9 bases between. The length of the CDR3 is 13 residues. The CDR3 loop is CSVDLAVYNEQFF. The CDR3 DNA follows: TGCAGCGTTGATTTAGCGGTCTACAATGAGCAGTTCTTC.

The rearrangement links TRBV19 to TRBJ2-5, with 7 nucleotides matching TRBD2. The germline gives CDR1 LNHDA, CDR2 SQIVND (reference sequence). With V trimmed by 3 bases and J by 1 base, 5 bases remained unmatched. This CDR3 comprises 15 residues. Here the CDR3 reads CASSIGAGTQETQYF. CDR3 coding DNA: TGTGCCAGTAGTATCGGAGCGGGGACCCAAGAGACCCAGTACTTC.

This clonotype was seen only a few times. The chain links TRBV5-1 to TRBJ2-2; D unclear. Germline V gene sequence: CDR1 SGHRS, CDR2 YFSETQ. This CDR3 has 13 amino acids. V shed 6 bases and J shed 4 bases, with 10 bases lying between them. CDR3 sequence (DNA): TGCGCCAGCACCCCAGAGCGCACCGGGGAGCTGTTTTTT. Translated: CASTPERTGELFF.

The chain links TRBV27 to TRBJ1-2; no clear D. CDR3 length equals 13 residues. The germline gives CDR1 MNHEY, CDR2 SMNVEV (reference sequence). Trimming removed 0 bases at V and 4 bases at J, with 6 bases between. CDR3 sequence reads: CASSLSIAYGYTF. The CDR3 coding sequence is TGTGCCAGCAGTTTATCGATTGCCTATGGCTACACCTTC.

This clonotype was seen only a few times. The chain links TRBV5-6 to TRBJ2-1; D gene unclear. Deletions cut 6 bases from V and 8 bases from J, with 18 bases between. The CDR3 has 14 amino acids. Germline V lookup: CDR1 SGHDT, CDR2 YYEEEE. The CDR3 loop reads CASTKVHHDYEQFF. The DNA of the CDR3 is TGTGCCAGCACCAAAGTGCACCATGACTATGAGCAGTTCTTC. Drawing the rest from reference TRBV5-6 and TRBJ2-1, the complete variable domain is DAGVTQSPTHLIKTRGQQVTLRCSPKSGHDTVSWYQQALGQGPQFIFQYYEEEERQRGNFPDRFSGHQFPNYSSELNVNALLLGDSALYLCASTKVHHDYEQFFGPGTRLTVL.

The chain recombines TRBV7-8 with TRBJ2-3, with 8 bases identical to TRBD2. Germline V gene sequence: CDR1 SGHVS, CDR2 FQNEAQ. The CDR3 spans 19 residues. The ends lost 0 bases at V and 0 bases at J; junction bases unmatched: 11. In nucleotides, the CDR3 is TGTGCCAGCAGCTTAGCTTACAAGCGGGAGAGGACTAGCACAGATACGCAGTATTTT. The encoded protein is CASSLAYKRERTSTDTQYF.

The chain employs TRBV10-3 and TRBJ2-7; D remains ambiguous. The V end was cut by 7 bases, the J end by 8 bases, with 18 bases between. This CDR3 comprises 13 residues. Germline V gene sequence: CDR1 ENHRY, CDR2 SYGVKD. CDR3 nucleotide sequence: TGTGCCATCAAGGATGTCGACCTATACAAGCAGTACTTC. Protein sequence: CAIKDVDLYKQYF.

The chain uses TRBV6-5 and TRBJ2-7, with D perhaps TRBD2 (6 bases). The length of the CDR3 is 15 residues. The V and J ends lost 4 bases and 7 bases respectively, with 20 bases between them. Germline V gene sequence: CDR1 MNHEY, CDR2 SVGAGI. The CDR3 loop is CASSLLAMGVGEQYF. The CDR3 coding sequence is TGTGCCAGCAGTTTACTAGCTATGGGGGTCGGGGAGCAGTACTTC.

This clonotype was seen more than once but under ten times. V usage is TRBV6-6 and J usage is TRBJ2-1; TRBD2 might be the D (7 bases). The CDR3 runs 15 residues. V was cut by 2 bases and J by 7 bases, with 15 bases left in between. Germline assignment: CDR1 MNHNY and CDR2 SVGAGI (reference sequence). CDR3 protein: CASSYGGAGYNEQFF. The CDR3, as DNA: TGTGCCAGCAGTTACGGGGGGGCTGGGTATAATGAGCAGTTCTTC.

This sequence joins TRBV29-1 and TRBJ2-7; 12 nucleotides agree with TRBD1. The V gene end was trimmed by 5 bases and the J gene end by 3 bases; junction bases not matched to a gene: 5. Germline CDR1 is SQVTM and CDR2 is ANQGSEA. This CDR3 has 14 amino acids. CDR3 sequence reads: CSVTGTGGDYEQYF. The DNA for the CDR3 is TGCAGCGTTACCGGGACAGGGGGCGACTACGAGCAGTACTTC.

This clonotype was counted between two and nine times. CDR3 protein: CASTTSIYNEQFF. The CDR3 bases are TGTGCCAGTACTACCTCGATTTACAATGAGCAGTTCTTC. The chain joins TRBV12-3 or TRBV12-4 to TRBJ2-1; no clear D gene. This CDR3 is built from 13 residues. V lost 9 bases and J lost 4, with 13 bases in between.

This sequence joins TRBV7-8 and TRBJ2-1; 7 bases are shared with TRBD2. Looked up from germline, CDR1 is SGHVS and CDR2 is FQNEAQ. V shed 4 bases, J shed 9 bases, and the junction held 12 bases outside the gene matches. This CDR3 has 15 amino acids. The CDR3 sequence: CASSSVGGVSGEQFF. The CDR3 region has the DNA TGTGCCAGCAGCTCCGTTGGGGGGGTATCCGGTGAGCAGTTCTTC.

The rearrangement links TRBV4-3 to TRBJ2-1; TRBD1 is a possible D gene (6 bases). CDR3 length: 15 residues. Per the germline V gene, CDR1 is LGHNA and CDR2 is YSLEER. The germline V and J ends were trimmed by 4 bases and 5 bases, with 15 bases remaining between them. The CDR3 nucleotides read TGCGCCAGCAGCCCCAGGGGAGATCTTAACAATGAGCAGTTCTTC. Amino acids: CASSPRGDLNNEQFF.

This clonotype was counted only a few times. The chain combines TRBV7-9 with TRBJ1-1; D is ambiguous. The CDR3 extends over 12 amino acids. V lost 3 bases and J lost 6, with 8 bases in between. Germline loops: CDR1 SEHNR, CDR2 FQNEAQ (reference sequence). CDR3 protein: CASSFSEAEAFF. DNA for the CDR3: TGTGCCAGCAGCTTCAGCGAGGCTGAAGCTTTCTTT.

This clonotype has more than one count but fewer than ten. The chain uses TRBV7-8 and TRBJ2-3; D is undetermined. With 5 bases removed from V and 0 bases from J, the gap between germline ends came to 9 bases. CDR3 size: 14 residues. Germline CDR1 and CDR2: SGHVS and FQNEAQ. The CDR3 region has the DNA TGTGCCAGCAGCGACTTGACTAGCACAGATACGCAGTATTTT. It translates to CASSDLTSTDTQYF.

V and J are TRBV14 and TRBJ2-3; D uncertain. Trimming took off 3 bases at V and 0 bases at J, with 10 bases between the two ends. CDR3 length: 15 residues. Germline V gene sequence: CDR1 SGHDN, CDR2 FVKESK. This chain's CDR3 is CASSQTETSTDTQYF. The CDR3 nucleotides read TGTGCCAGCAGCCAGACTGAGACTAGCACAGATACGCAGTATTTT.

The chain recombines TRBV7-9 with TRBJ2-7; D is uncertain. CDR1 SEHNR and CDR2 FQNEAQ come from the germline V gene (reference sequence). The V gene lost 5 bases and the J gene lost 0 bases, with 14 bases spanning the gap. This CDR3 has 15 residues. CDR3 region: CASSLTPHSSYEQYF. The CDR3 DNA sequence: TGTGCCAGCAGCCTAACCCCACACAGCTCCTACGAGCAGTACTTC.

This rearrangement joins TRBV7-3 to TRBJ2-3; 7 bases match TRBD2. CDR1 SGHTA and CDR2 FQGTGA come from the germline V gene. Trimming took 1 base from V and 2 from J; bases not matched to a gene: 6. The CDR3 spans 16 residues. The CDR3 protein is CASSLNSGGDTDTQYF. Written as DNA, the CDR3 is TGTGCCAGCAGCTTAAACTCGGGGGGTGACACAGATACGCAGTATTTT.

The V gene is TRBV29-1, the J gene TRBJ2-3; 11 bases match TRBD2. Germline values: CDR1 SQVTM, CDR2 ANQGSEA. The CDR3 runs 16 residues. V lost 1 base and J lost 3; bases outside the gene matches: 6. The CDR3 loop is CSVEGVAGGPTDTQYF. In DNA form, the CDR3 reads TGCAGCGTTGAAGGGGTAGCGGGGGGGCCGACAGATACGCAGTATTTT.

As to this clonotype: One junction end disagrees with the germline gene, perhaps due to a read error. The V call is TRBV9, the J call TRBJ1-4; D is unclear. The CDR3 length is 15 residues. Looked up from germline, CDR1 is SGDLS and CDR2 is YYNGEE. The CDR3 coding sequence is TGTGCCAGCAGCGTAGATGATGGAGGTCATGAAGAACTGTTTTTT. Translating gives CASSVDDGGHEELFF. Filled out from reference TRBV9 and TRBJ1-4, the complete variable domain reads DSGVTQTPKHLITATGQRVTLRCSPRSGDLSVYWYQQSLDQGLQFLIQYYNGEERAKGNILERFSAQQFPDLHSELNLSSLELGDSALYFCASSVDDGGHEELFFGSGTQLSVL.

This clonotype was counted a few times. This chain joins TRBV15 and TRBJ2-5; no clear D. The germline V gene encodes CDR1 LNHNV and CDR2 YYDKDF (reference sequence). Trimming took 4 bases from V and 11 from J, leaving 17 bases between them. This CDR3 is built from 13 residues. This chain's CDR3 is CATSIGSPGEQYF. CDR3 sequence (DNA): TGTGCCACCAGCATAGGCAGTCCGGGTGAGCAGTACTTC.